The rows below give T cell receptor beta chains drawn from one sample of a study of cytomegalovirus exposure and HLA in healthy donors. Data came from immunoSEQ multiplex PCR; TCRdb stores just in-frame clones and leaves some out. The sample records about 120,000 clones, roughly 80% being singletons. The specimen sequenced was PBMCs. The receptors were sampled from a man aged 30-40 years in good health and CMV-seronegative. CDR3s include the opening cysteine and the closing phenylalanine or tryptophan. D genes are given only for firm matches. Clone size is not always given. Where it is, it says once, few, many or a class for expanded clones.

len	d_gene	v_gene	j_gene	abundance	CDR3nt	CDR3aa
15	TRBD1	TRBV4-1	TRBJ1-4	few	TGCGCCAGCAGCCATGCACAGGGGCAAGGAGAAAAACTGTTTTTT	CASSHAQGQGEKLFF
15	.	TRBV4-3	TRBJ1-3	few	TGCGCCAGCAGCCAAGATCAGGGGTCTGGAAACACCATATATTTT	CASSQDQGSGNTIYF
14	.	TRBV18	TRBJ1-2	.	TGTGCCAGCTCGCCTTCCGGGTCCAACTATGGCTACACCTTC	CASSPSGSNYGYTF
15	TRBD2	TRBV4-3	TRBJ2-3	.	TGCGCCAGCAGCCCGACTGGCGGGAGATCAGATACGCAGTATTTT	CASSPTGGRSDTQYF
15	TRBD1	TRBV4-1	TRBJ1-2	.	TGCGCCAGCAGCCAACCAAAGACAGGGCACTATGGCTACACCTTC	CASSQPKTGHYGYTF
14	TRBD1	TRBV6-5	TRBJ1-1	few	TGTGCCAGCAGTGAGGACAGGGCTTGGACTGAAGCTTTCTTT	CASSEDRAWTEAFF
12	TRBD1	TRBV29-1	TRBJ2-5	.	TGCAGCGTTGCCCCACGTGACAGGGAGCAGTACTTC	CSVAPRDREQYF
17	TRBD2	TRBV28	TRBJ2-7	.	TGTGCCAGCAGTGCCACTAGCGGGAGGGCCTCTTATTACGAGCAGTACTTC	CASSATSGRASYYEQYF
14	.	TRBV9	TRBJ2-3	.	TGTGCCAGCAGCGTATCCCCTAGCACAGATACGCAGTATTTT	CASSVSPSTDTQYF
15	.	TRBV18	TRBJ1-1	.	TGTGCCAGCTCACCACCGTACAACATGAACACTGAAGCTTTCTTT	CASSPPYNMNTEAFF
15	TRBD2	TRBV6-5	TRBJ2-3	.	TGTGCCAGCACCAGACTAGCGGAAAGCACAGATACGCAGTATTTT	CASTRLAESTDTQYF
13	.	TRBV6-1	TRBJ1-2	.	TGTGCCAGCGAAAAGGGGGTGAACTATGGCTACACCTTC	CASEKGVNYGYTF
15	.	TRBV2	TRBJ2-5	once	TGTGCCTGCCTACTGGGCAGAGCAATTCAAGAGACCCAGTACTTC	CACLLGRAIQETQYF
16	TRBD2	TRBV12-5	TRBJ2-7	.	TGTGCTAGTGGCCTCGGGACTAGCGGGATCCCCTACGAGCAGTACTTC	CASGLGTSGIPYEQYF
18	TRBD2	TRBV7-3	TRBJ2-2	.	TGTGCCAGCAGCCCGGGACTAGCGGGAGGGGTCTACACCGGGGAGCTGTTTTTT	CASSPGLAGGVYTGELFF
13	TRBD1	TRBV19	TRBJ2-7	.	TGTGCCAGCGGACAGGGAGTATGGCACGAGCAGTACTTC	CASGQGVWHEQYF
15	TRBD2	TRBV5-4	TRBJ2-5	few	TGTGCCAGCAGCTTGGGTAGCGGGATCCAAGAGACCCAGTACTTC	CASSLGSGIQETQYF
14	.	TRBV28	TRBJ2-7	.	TGTGCCAGCAGCCTTCAGGGTTCGACCTACGAGCAGTACTTC	CASSLQGSTYEQYF
18	TRBD2	TRBV7-9	TRBJ2-4	once	TGTGCCAGCAGCTTAAGGCTAGCGGGAGTTGGTTCCAAAAACATTCAGTACTTC	CASSLRLAGVGSKNIQYF
11	.	TRBV7-2	TRBJ2-1	.	TGTGCCAGCAGCCCTGGACAGCTGTGGTTCTTC	CASSPGQLWFF
15	.	TRBV6-6	TRBJ2-7	.	TGTGCCAGCAGTTACCCGTCAGGGCGCACCTACGAGCAGTACTTC	CASSYPSGRTYEQYF
13	.	TRBV28	TRBJ1-2	.	TGTGCCAGCAGTTTTGGCAGGGACTATGGCTACACCTTC	CASSFGRDYGYTF
15	TRBD1	TRBV28	TRBJ1-1	.	TGTGCCAGCAGGTTCTATAATACAGGGGACACTGAAGCTTTCTTT	CASRFYNTGDTEAFF
16	.	TRBV28	TRBJ2-3	.	TGTGCCAGCAGTTTATTTGGAAGACAGGACACAGATACGCAGTATTTT	CASSLFGRQDTDTQYF
18	TRBD2	TRBV10-2	TRBJ2-7	.	TGCGCCAGCAGTTCCCTGGGCGGGAGTAACTCGGGGGCCTACGAGCAGTACTTC	CASSSLGGSNSGAYEQYF
15	.	TRBV5-1	TRBJ2-6	.	TGCGCCAGCAGCGAAGAGAACTCTGGGGCCAACGTCCTGACTTTC	CASSEENSGANVLTF
16	.	TRBV15	TRBJ2-7	few	TGTGCCACCAGCAGAGGGGTCGGGACTCATGCCTGCGAGCAGTACTTC	CATSRGVGTHACEQYF
12	.	TRBV7-9	TRBJ1-5	.	TGTTCCAGCAGCAGACAAGGTCAGCCCCAGCATTTT	CSSSRQGQPQHF
15	TRBD1	TRBV29-1	TRBJ1-2	.	TGCAGCGCTCCGACACCGGGACAGGGAGTTTACGGCTACACCTTC	CSAPTPGQGVYGYTF
15	.	TRBV10-3	TRBJ1-3	.	TGTGCCATCAGTGATGTAACAGACTCTGGAAACACCATATATTTT	CAISDVTDSGNTIYF
15	.	TRBV5-4	TRBJ1-2	.	TGTGCCAGCAGCTTGGTTGGCGGAGCGATGGATGGCTACACCTTC	CASSLVGGAMDGYTF
13	.	TRBV21-1	TRBJ1-2	.	TGTGCCAGCAGGCGGGGACCCGGGGCTGGCTACACCTTC	CASRRGPGAGYTF
14	TRBD1	TRBV18	TRBJ1-2	once	TGTGCCAGCTCACCGGCGGGACAGCTTTATGGCTACACCTTC	CASSPAGQLYGYTF
13	.	TRBV5-4	TRBJ1-1	.	TGTGCCAGCAGCCCGACACCCAACACTGAAGCTTTCTTT	CASSPTPNTEAFF
16	TRBD2	TRBV9	TRBJ2-3	.	TGTGCCAGCAGCGTAGGTTGGGGGGGAGGAACAGATACGCAGTATTTT	CASSVGWGGGTDTQYF